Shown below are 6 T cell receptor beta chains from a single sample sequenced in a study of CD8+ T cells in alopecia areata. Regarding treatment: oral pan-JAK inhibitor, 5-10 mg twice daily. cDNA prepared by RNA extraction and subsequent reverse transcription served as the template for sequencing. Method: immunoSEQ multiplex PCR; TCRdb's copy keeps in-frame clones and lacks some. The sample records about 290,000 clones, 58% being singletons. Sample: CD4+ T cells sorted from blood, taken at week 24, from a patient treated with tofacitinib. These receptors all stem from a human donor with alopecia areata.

The CDR3 region is CAISASESYGYTF. DNA of the CDR3: TGTGCCATCAGTGCATCAGAGTCCTATGGCTACACCTTC. The chain uses TRBV10-3 and TRBJ1-2; D gene ambiguous. The CDR3 is made up of 13 amino acids. Germline V lookup: CDR1 ENHRY, CDR2 SYGVKD. The V end was cut by 4 bases, the J end by 4 bases, with 10 bases between.

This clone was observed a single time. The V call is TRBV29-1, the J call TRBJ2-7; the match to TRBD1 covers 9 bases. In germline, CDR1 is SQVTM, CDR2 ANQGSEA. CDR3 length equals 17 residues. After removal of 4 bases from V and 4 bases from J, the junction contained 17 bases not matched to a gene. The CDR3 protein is CSVAIYGTGLTRYEQYF. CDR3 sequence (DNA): TGCAGCGTTGCTATCTATGGGACAGGGCTCACCAGGTACGAGCAGTACTTC.

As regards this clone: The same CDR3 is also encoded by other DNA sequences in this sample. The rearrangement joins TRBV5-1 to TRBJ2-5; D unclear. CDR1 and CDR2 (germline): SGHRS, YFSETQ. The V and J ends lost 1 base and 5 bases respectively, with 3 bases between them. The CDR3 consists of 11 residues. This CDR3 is CASSLRETQYF. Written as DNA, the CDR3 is TGCGCCAGCAGCTTGCGTGAGACCCAGTACTTC.

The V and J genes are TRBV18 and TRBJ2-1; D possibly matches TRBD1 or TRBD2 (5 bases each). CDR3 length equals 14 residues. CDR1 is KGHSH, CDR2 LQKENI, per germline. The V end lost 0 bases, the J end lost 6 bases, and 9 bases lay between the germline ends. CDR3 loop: CASSPPSGTNEQFF. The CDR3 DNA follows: TGTGCCAGCTCACCACCGTCTGGGACCAATGAGCAGTTCTTC.

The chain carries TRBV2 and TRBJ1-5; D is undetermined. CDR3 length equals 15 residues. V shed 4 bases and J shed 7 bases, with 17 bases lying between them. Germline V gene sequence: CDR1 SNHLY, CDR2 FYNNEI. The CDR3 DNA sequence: TGTGCCAGCAGTGGGAGTGGACGGCTGGCCCAGCCCCAGCATTTT. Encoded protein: CASSGSGRLAQPQHF.

The chain's CDR3 is CSVEGRVNYNEQFF. Here the CDR3 DNA reads TGCAGCGTTGAGGGCAGGGTAAACTACAATGAGCAGTTCTTC. The genes are TRBV29-1 and TRBJ2-1, with D maybe TRBD1 (5 bases). Germline CDR1 is SQVTM and CDR2 is ANQGSEA. Deletions cut 3 bases from V and 3 bases from J, with 12 bases between. The length of the CDR3 is 14 residues.